These 9 T cell receptor beta chains were all obtained from the same sample, sequenced in a study of T cells in Graves' hyperthyroidism and ophthalmopathy. From RNA transcripts, TCR beta CDR3 regions were amplified. The study used the HTBI primer set for a first-round RT-PCR of the TCR CDR3. TCRdb reprocessed the multiplex PCR reads via MiXCR and lists one record per CDR3 protein. The table includes about 500,000 distinct CDR3 sequences, approximately 15% detected once. Sequenced material: blood. The source of these receptors is a woman in her late teens or twenties with Graves' hyperthyroidism.

This clonotype was seen only a few times. The rearrangement uses TRBV28 and TRBJ1-2; D uncertain. V shed 3 bases and J shed 8 bases, with 19 bases lying between them. The CDR3 has 15 residues. The germline V gene has CDR1 MDHEN and CDR2 SYDVKM. The CDR3 is CASSFGGYESKGYTF. The CDR3 DNA sequence: TGTGCCAGCAGTTTCGGTGGTTACGAATCAAAAGGCTACACCTTC.

This clonotype occurred a few times. The chain recombines TRBV18 with TRBJ2-7; TRBD2 is a possible D gene (5 bases). In germline, CDR1 is KGHSH, CDR2 LQKENI. The CDR3 is 14 residues long. The germline V and J ends were trimmed by 0 bases and 2 bases, with 8 bases remaining between them. The CDR3 is CASSPPSSAYEQYF. In DNA form, the CDR3 reads TGTGCCAGCTCACCACCGAGTAGCGCCTACGAGCAGTACTTC. The full variable domain, rest sourced from reference TRBV18 and TRBJ2-7, is NAGVMQNPRHLVRRRGQEARLRCSPMKGHSHVYWYRQLPEEGLKFMVYLQKENIIDESGMPKERFSAEFPKEGPSILRIQQVVRGDSAAYFCASSPPSSAYEQYFGPGTRLTVT.

The rearrangement joins TRBV6-1 to TRBJ1-2; TRBD1 is a possible D gene (5 bases). The CDR3 extends over 14 amino acids. Trimming pared 9 bases from V and 4 bases from J, leaving 18 bases between. Germline CDR1 and CDR2: MNHNS and SASEGT. The CDR3 reads CASPGRGVTYGYTF. The CDR3 bases are TGTGCCAGTCCTGGACGAGGGGTTACCTATGGCTACACCTTC.

The rearrangement links TRBV15 to TRBJ2-3, with D hard to call. V lost 5 bases and J lost 1, with 13 bases in between. The CDR3 sequence is 15 residues long. Per germline, CDR1 LNHNV and CDR2 YYDKDF (reference sequence). Here the CDR3 DNA reads TGTGCCACCAGCCACCCCTCAAGCGGCACAGATACGCAGTATTTT. It specifies CATSHPSSGTDTQYF. Looking up the rest from reference TRBV15 and TRBJ2-3 gives the full variable domain: DAMVIQNPRYQVTQFGKPVTLSCSQTLNHNVMYWYQQKSSQAPKLLFHYYDKDFNNEADTPDNFQSRRPNTSFCFLDIRSPGLGDTAMYLCATSHPSSGTDTQYFGPGTRLTVL.

Note on this clonotype: In this CDR3 the conserved last residue, phenylalanine or tryptophan, is missing, so a read error is likely. No DNA is shown, since the ends of the CDR3 on it are uncertain; the CDR3 is the one TCRdb lists. This CDR3 reads CASSPREKGFEYV. The J gene is TRBJ2-5, the V gene TRBV18; TRBD2 reflects the table's D call only, with no check against the DNA. The CDR3 totals 13 residues, both ends included. CDR1 and CDR2 (germline): KGHSH, LQKENI.

This clonotype occurred many times. J is TRBJ1-5 and V is TRBV30; D perhaps matches TRBD1 (5 bases). The germline V gene has CDR1 GTSNPN and CDR2 SVGIG (reference sequence). This CDR3 is 14 amino acids long. The V end was cut by 0 bases, the J end by 6 bases, with 12 bases between. CDR3 DNA sequence: TGTGCCTGGAGTGTACCAGGGTCCGGTCAGCCCCAGCATTTT. The encoded protein is CAWSVPGSGQPQHF.

The chain carries TRBV6-2 or TRBV6-3 and TRBJ1-2; perhaps TRBD1 as D (5 bases). The CDR3 runs to 12 residues. The germline gives CDR1 MNHEY, CDR2 SVGEGT. V lost 4 bases and J lost 7, with 10 bases in between. Here the CDR3 reads CASSSGASGYTF. The CDR3 region has the DNA TGTGCCAGCAGTTCCGGGGCGAGTGGCTACACCTTC.

This clonotype was seen at least ten times. V gene TRBV18 combines with J gene TRBJ1-1; D not resolved. The germline V gene encodes CDR1 KGHSH and CDR2 LQKENI. The ends were cut back, 5 bases at V and 1 base at J, with 8 bases in the middle. The CDR3 totals 13 residues. The CDR3 nucleotides are TGTGCCAGCTCAATAGGAGAGAACACTGAAGCTTTCTTT. Translation: CASSIGENTEAFF.

The sample holds a few counts of this clonotype. The chain combines TRBV19 with TRBJ2-7; perhaps TRBD2 as D (5 bases). Germline lookup yields CDR1 LNHDA and CDR2 SQIVND (reference sequence). The CDR3 is made up of 14 amino acids. The V gene lost 10 bases and the J gene lost 3 bases, with 19 bases spanning the gap. CDR3 in amino acids: CATAVRRGIYEQYF. CDR3 bases: TGTGCCACCGCGGTGCGCCGGGGAATCTACGAGCAGTACTTC.